Below are 7 T cell receptor beta chains sequenced from a single sample in a study of blood T cells in healthy people across ages. PCR was performed a second time for about 7 to 11 cycles using a sample-barcoded 5' primer and a J-beta primer mix. MiXCR was run by TCRdb on the 5' RACE reads, yielding one entry per CDR3 protein. Of 650,000 to 800,000 distinct CDR3 sequences in the sample, more than 40% were seen once. Input material: blood. These receptors all stem from a man aged 60 to 69 in good health.

The chain combines TRBV7-9 with TRBJ2-5, with D perhaps matching TRBD1 or TRBD2 (6 bases each). CDR1 is SEHNR, CDR2 FQNEAQ, per germline (reference sequence). Trimming left V 2 bases short and J 5 bases short, with 9 bases between. There are 13 residues in the CDR3. The CDR3 DNA is TGTGCCAGCAGCTTAAGGGGGGATGAGACCCAGTACTTC. Translating gives CASSLRGDETQYF.

The rearrangement joins TRBV20-1 to TRBJ2-1, with 7 positions matching TRBD2. Germline trimming cut 2 bases from V and 13 bases from J; bases unmatched to any gene: 11. Germline lookup yields CDR1 DFQATT and CDR2 SNEGSKA (reference sequence). The CDR3 covers 13 residues. The CDR3 nucleotides read TGCAGTGCTAGACCCCCAGCGGGGTGGGGACAGTTCTTC. It is translated as CSARPPAGWGQFF.

The J gene is TRBJ2-7, the V gene TRBV20-1; 7 nucleotides agree with TRBD2. V was pared by 6 bases and J by 7 bases, with 21 bases of the junction left unmatched. This CDR3 spans 16 amino acids. CDR1 and CDR2 (germline): DFQATT, SNEGSKA (reference sequence). DNA for the CDR3: TGCAGTGCCGGGGGGTACGGGCGGGGGAATTGGGGAGAGCAGTACTTC. Amino acids: CSAGGYGRGNWGEQYF.

In its sample, this clonotype was seen a few times. The chain links TRBV10-3 to TRBJ2-1; 7 nucleotides align to TRBD1. Trimming cost V 6 bases and J 2 bases; bases outside gene matches: 7. The germline V gene has CDR1 ENHRY and CDR2 SYGVKD. The CDR3 is 15 residues long. The chain's CDR3 is CAIRETGSTYNEQFF. The CDR3 nucleotides read TGTGCCATCAGGGAGACAGGGAGTACCTACAATGAGCAGTTCTTC.

Here the CDR3 DNA reads TGTGCCAGCAGCCTAAGCCCCGGGACTAGCGGGGGCGGAAACATTCAGTACTTC. Amino acid sequence: CASSLSPGTSGGGNIQYF. This sequence joins TRBV7-2 and TRBJ2-7; TRBD2 agrees at 14 bases. Matching the DNA end better, TRBJ2-4 makes the J call doubtful. Germline CDR1 reads SGHTA; CDR2 reads FQGNSA. The CDR3 runs 18 residues.

This chain joins TRBV20-1 and TRBJ2-3; TRBD2 is a possible D gene (5 bases). V lost 3 bases and J 5 bases, leaving 12 bases between the germline ends. The CDR3 length is 13 residues. CDR1 and CDR2 from the germline V gene are DFQATT and SNEGSKA (reference sequence). The chain's CDR3 is CSASPGMGDTQYF. The CDR3 nucleotides are TGCAGTGCTAGTCCCGGGATGGGAGATACGCAGTATTTT.

This clonotype was counted between two and nine times. The V call is TRBV7-2, the J call TRBJ2-3, with a weak D call TRBD1 (6 bases). The V end was cut by 4 bases, the J end by 1 base, with 9 bases between. The V gene's germline CDR1 is SGHTA and CDR2 FQGNSA. This CDR3 is 14 amino acids long. CDR3 nucleotides: TGTGCCAGCAGCTCCTGGACAGGCACAGATACGCAGTATTTT. Residues: CASSSWTGTDTQYF.